This T cell receptor (beta chain) was sequenced for a study of T-cell reconstitution after alpha-beta-depleted transplantation in children. V was pared by 0 bases and J by 0 bases, with 6 bases of the junction left unmatched. The germline gives CDR1 DFQATT, CDR2 SNEGSKA (reference sequence). This CDR3 has 16 amino acids. Unique molecular identifiers were built into the TCRbeta library. One entry per CDR3 protein results from TCRdb running MiXCR on the PCR reads. The sample shows approximately 100,000 distinct CDR3 sequences, 9.5% to 15% of them seen only once. There are many counts of this clonotype. Sequences were derived from PBMCs from the stem cell graft donor, sampled from the stem cell graft. The clonotype was recovered from a human donor who donated a stem cell graft to a child with inherited bone marrow failure. The chain combines TRBV20-1 with TRBJ1-1; 8 bases agree with TRBD1. The CDR3 DNA follows: TGCAGTGCTAGAGACGCCAGACAGGGGATGAACACTGAAGCTTTCTTT. Translating it yields CSARDARQGMNTEAFF.